Presented here are 17 T cell receptor beta chains from one specimen sequenced in a study of cytotoxic CD8 clonotypes in ibrutinib-treated CLL. The assay was immunoSEQ multiplex PCR, and TCRdb's table has in-frame clones only and misses some. Here the sample spans more than 150,000 clones, over 55% being singletons. The sequenced sample was PBMCs, obtained after 24 months of ibrutinib treatment. The receptors originated from a human donor with chronic lymphocytic leukemia.

This clone has just a few counts. The chain is built from TRBV29-1 and TRBJ2-5; D perhaps matches TRBD1 (5 bases). Germline values: CDR1 SQVTM, CDR2 ANQGSEA. CDR3 length: 13 residues. V was shortened by 4 bases and J by 5 bases, with 14 bases between the two germline ends. The CDR3 region has the DNA TGCAGCGTTGTGAGACAGTCAGGGGAGACCCAGTACTTC. Translated, it gives CSVVRQSGETQYF.

The V gene is TRBV7-9, the J gene TRBJ2-7; no clear D. Per germline, CDR1 SEHNR and CDR2 FQNEAQ (reference sequence). Between the trimmed V and J ends, which lost 4 bases and 5 bases, there was a span of 15 bases. The CDR3 is made up of 14 amino acids. CDR3 residues: CASSSYRAPDEQYF. The CDR3 nucleotides read TGTGCCAGCAGCTCTTACCGGGCCCCTGACGAGCAGTACTTC.

The chain joins TRBV9 to TRBJ1-1, with TRBD1 identical over 8 bases. The junction had 5 bases not matched to a gene; V was cut back by 3 bases and J by 1 base. The CDR3 extends over 15 amino acids. Looked up from germline, CDR1 is SGDLS and CDR2 is YYNGEE. CDR3 in amino acids: CASSADRGQNTEAFF. The CDR3 DNA follows: TGTGCCAGCAGCGCAGACAGGGGACAGAACACTGAAGCTTTCTTT.

This clone was seen only a few times. The chain carries TRBV5-1 and TRBJ1-5, with D perhaps TRBD1 (5 bases). Germline values: CDR1 SGHRS, CDR2 YFSETQ. CDR3 length: 14 amino acids. The V end was cut by 0 bases, the J end by 7 bases, with 11 bases between. Written as DNA, the CDR3 is TGCGCCAGCAGCTTGGGGGGAGGGGAGCAGCCCCAGCATTTT. It translates to CASSLGGGEQPQHF.

J is TRBJ1-3 and V is TRBV6-5, with a possible D match to TRBD1 (6 bases). This CDR3 is 13 amino acids long. Trimming shortened V by 7 bases and J by 0 bases, and 7 bases separated the two germline ends. The germline V gene encodes CDR1 MNHEY and CDR2 SVGAGI. CDR3 loop: CASTRGSGNTIYF. CDR3 nucleotide sequence: TGTGCCAGCACCAGGGGCTCTGGAAACACCATATATTTT.

In its sample, this clone was seen once. The V and J genes are TRBV7-2 and TRBJ1-2; D not certain. Germline CDR1 reads SGHTA; CDR2 reads FQGNSA. Trimming removed 1 base from V and 6 bases from J, with 9 bases in between. This CDR3 comprises 13 residues. The CDR3 DNA reads TGTGCCAGCAGCTTAGTACCCGGGGATGGCTACACCTTC. Encoded protein: CASSLVPGDGYTF. The full variable domain, in which reference TRBV7-2 and TRBJ1-2 provide the parts outside the CDR3, is GAGVSQSPSNKVTEKGKDVELRCDPISGHTALYWYRQSLGQGLEFLIYFQGNSAPDKSGLPSDRFSAERTGGSVSTLTIQRTQQEDSAVYLCASSLVPGDGYTFGSGTRLTVV.

V gene TRBV10-3 combines with J gene TRBJ1-2; no definite D call. Looked up from germline, CDR1 is ENHRY and CDR2 is SYGVKD. V lost 3 bases to trimming and J lost 4 bases, with 12 bases between them. The CDR3 totals 14 residues. The CDR3 DNA reads TGTGCCATCAGTGAAGGCAACAACCGCTATGGCTACACCTTC. Its translation: CAISEGNNRYGYTF.

V gene TRBV7-8 combines with J gene TRBJ2-1, with 13 bases that match TRBD2. The junction had 8 bases not matched to a gene; V was cut back by 1 base and J by 2 bases. The germline V gene encodes CDR1 SGHVS and CDR2 FQNEAQ. The length of the CDR3 is 19 residues. CDR3 sequence (DNA): TGTGCCAGCAGCTTAGATTCGGGACTAGCGGGATTCACCTACAATGAGCAGTTCTTC. It specifies CASSLDSGLAGFTYNEQFF.

This clone has a single count. CDR3 in amino acids: CASRGGGNNEQFF. In DNA form, the CDR3 reads TGTGCCAGCAGGGGCGGGGGAAACAATGAGCAGTTCTTC. The chain couples TRBV6-4 to TRBJ2-1; 7 nucleotides align to TRBD2. CDR1 is MRHNA and CDR2 is SNTAGT in the germline V gene. The V gene end was trimmed by 6 bases and the J gene end by 5 bases; junction bases not matched to a gene: 4. This CDR3 region has 13 residues.

This clone was counted once. The chain is built from TRBV20-1 and TRBJ2-7, with D possibly TRBD2 on 5 matching bases. In germline, CDR1 is DFQATT, CDR2 SNEGSKA (reference sequence). Trimming took off 6 bases at V and 6 bases at J, with 12 bases between the two ends. CDR3 length: 11 amino acids. The CDR3 nucleotides are TGCAGTGCCCATGGACTGGGCGAGCAGTACTTC. Protein sequence: CSAHGLGEQYF.

This clone was seen a handful of times. The genes are TRBV15 and TRBJ1-1; D remains unclear. The CDR3 is made up of 14 amino acids. Germline CDR1 LNHNV, CDR2 YYDKDF (reference sequence). With 2 bases removed from V and 3 bases from J, the gap between germline ends came to 10 bases. This CDR3 is CATSRRLSDTEAFF. The DNA of the CDR3 is TGTGCCACCAGCAGACGACTATCTGACACTGAAGCTTTCTTT.

The gene calls are TRBV5-8 and TRBJ1-3, with D hard to call. This CDR3 region has 14 residues. CDR1 and CDR2 from the germline V gene are SGHTS and YDEGEE. V lost 4 bases and J 3 bases, leaving 11 bases between the germline ends. CDR3: CASSRGLSGNTIYF. The CDR3 DNA follows: TGTGCCAGCAGCAGAGGGCTGAGTGGAAACACCATATATTTT.

This clone was seen a handful of times. V gene TRBV11-2 combines with J gene TRBJ2-1; D not certain. V was trimmed by 5 bases and J by 4 bases, leaving 3 bases between them. CDR3 length: 11 residues. Germline assignment: CDR1 SGHAT and CDR2 FQNNGV. CDR3 sequence: CASSVYNEQFF. The CDR3 coding sequence is TGTGCCAGCAGCGTTTACAATGAGCAGTTCTTC. Full variable domain (rest looked up from reference TRBV11-2 and TRBJ2-1): EAGVAQSPRYKIIEKRQSVAFWCNPISGHATLYWYQQILGQGPKLLIQFQNNGVVDDSQLPKDRFSAERLKGVDSTLKIQPAKLEDSAVYLCASSVYNEQFFGPGTRLTVL.

The chain has TRBV7-9 and TRBJ2-3; D is undetermined. The germline V and J ends were trimmed by 6 bases and 1 base, with 11 bases remaining between them. Per the germline V gene, CDR1 is SEHNR and CDR2 is FQNEAQ (reference sequence). The CDR3 is 14 residues long. CDR3 protein: CASSEVWGTDTQYF. In nucleotides, the CDR3 is TGTGCCAGCAGTGAAGTGTGGGGCACAGATACGCAGTATTTT.

The chain employs TRBV7-6 and TRBJ2-3, with TRBD1 matching over 9 bases. V lost 1 base and J lost 4; bases outside the gene matches: 12. The length of the CDR3 is 18 residues. CDR1 and CDR2 from the germline V gene are SGHVS and FNYEAQ. DNA for the CDR3: TGTGCCAGCAGCTTAGAGGTGGACAGGGGTGTTTTCGCAGATACGCAGTATTTT. It codes for CASSLEVDRGVFADTQYF.

This rearrangement joins TRBV2 to TRBJ2-2; 9 bases match TRBD1. From germline, CDR1 is SNHLY and CDR2 FYNNEI. CDR3 length equals 14 residues. The V segment lost 4 bases and the J segment 5 bases; nucleotides outside the gene matches: 2. The CDR3 DNA reads as TGTGCCAGCAGTGGGACAGGGGATACCGGGGAGCTGTTTTTT. Protein sequence: CASSGTGDTGELFF.

This clone was seen a single time. The chain employs TRBV19 and TRBJ2-1, with D tentatively TRBD1 (6 bases). The CDR3 spans 15 residues. Germline loops: CDR1 LNHDA, CDR2 SQIVND (reference sequence). V lost 8 bases to trimming and J lost 12 bases, with 26 bases between them. The CDR3 bases are TGTGCCAGTTCCGACAGGAGCGTACACCTTTTTGGGCAGTTCTTC. Residues: CASSDRSVHLFGQFF.